The TCR beta chain under discussion was sequenced for a study of blood T cell repertoires in COVID-19. Background on the study: Sample material is recorded as cDNA or gDNA derived from T cells, B-cell-depleted T cells, or PBMCs.

Germline trimming cut 6 bases from V and 5 bases from J; bases unmatched to any gene: 3. The CDR3 is 12 amino acids. Under the authors' procedure: Amplified reference gene primers provided the basis for estimating nucleated cell counts. Sequencing was performed with immunoSEQ multiplex PCR; in TCRdb, only in-frame clones are kept and a portion is missing. D and trimming come from the DNA, and the V and J calls and clone size come from that table. This table has approximately 70,000 clones, roughly 85% appearing once. Followed over time, Seattle patients had been enrolled while infection was active. Sequencing was done on a sample of peripheral blood. The rearrangement uses TRBV12-3 or TRBV12-4 and TRBJ1-1, with 7 bases matching TRBD1. The clonotype originates from a woman in her forties or fifties with COVID-19, enrolled during active disease. In nucleotides, the CDR3 is TGTGCCAGCAGCCCAGGGGGGACTGAAGCTTTCTTT. Encoded protein: CASSPGGTEAFF.